A selection of T cell receptor beta chains follows, all from one sample in a study of CD8+ T cells in alopecia areata. Only in-frame clones appear in the TCRdb table, and some are missing; sequencing was by immunoSEQ multiplex PCR. The repertoire holds 250,000 or so clones, with roughly two thirds as singletons. The sample in question was CD4+ T cells sorted from blood, obtained at week 0. These receptors came from a human donor with alopecia areata. Both conserved end residues are part of each CDR3. Fields, in order: J gene, V gene, clone size, D gene, CDR3 DNA, CDR3 protein. A D gene is named only where the DNA matches it firmly. A clone size is listed for some rows: how often the clone was seen (once, few, many), or a class if it is expanded.

>TRBJ2-1|TRBV29-1|few|NA
TGCAGCGCAAAGACAGGTTCCTACAATGAGCAGTTCTTC
CSAKTGSYNEQFF
>TRBJ1-6|TRBV30|once|NA
TGTGCCTGGGTGGGCCAATCGAATTCACCCCTCCACTTT
CAWVGQSNSPLHF
>TRBJ1-1|TRBV19|NA|NA
TGTGCCAGTAGTACCCGGCAAGTAGAAGCTTTCTTT
CASSTRQVEAFF
>TRBJ1-5|TRBV19|NA|NA
TGTGCCAGTGCTCCCGGGGGCGGAATTCAGCCCCAGCATTTT
CASAPGGGIQPQHF
>TRBJ2-2|TRBV27|NA|NA
TGTGCCAGCAATCCCCGGCCCCCCGGGAACACCGGGGAGCTGTTTTTT
CASNPRPPGNTGELFF
>TRBJ2-2|TRBV4-2|NA|TRBD2
TGTGCCAGCAGCATATGGACTAGCGGGGGCACCGGGGAGCTGTTTTTT
CASSIWTSGGTGELFF
>TRBJ2-3|TRBV4-1|NA|NA
TGCGCCAGCAGTTCCCCTGGACGGGAAATCACAGATACGCAGTATTTT
CASSSPGREITDTQYF
>TRBJ1-1|TRBV29-1|few|NA
TGCAGCGCTGCCACCCGGGGAAGGACTGAAGCTTTCTTT
CSAATRGRTEAFF
>TRBJ1-1|TRBV29-1|NA|NA
TGCAGCGTTGAGCTCGGGGTCGGCACTGAAGCTTTCTTT
CSVELGVGTEAFF
>TRBJ2-1|TRBV6-5|few|TRBD1
TGTGCCAGCAGCTGGACAGGGGGCTCGGTCTTC
CASSWTGGSVF
>TRBJ2-5|TRBV29-1|NA|NA
TGCAGCGTCGGCCAAGAGACCCAGTACTTC
CSVGQETQYF
>TRBJ2-1|TRBV29-1|NA|NA
TGCAGCGTTGTTGGAGGGCGGGGAGGTTACAATGAGCAGTTCTTC
CSVVGGRGGYNEQFF
>TRBJ1-2|TRBV29-1|NA|NA
TGCAGCGTTGTAGGTCAGCCCGAGGATGGCTACACCTTC
CSVVGQPEDGYTF
>TRBJ2-7|TRBV11-2|NA|TRBD1
TGTGCCAGCAGCTTTACAGGGGGCAGCTCCTACGAGCAGTACTTC
CASSFTGGSSYEQYF
>TRBJ2-3|TRBV19|NA|NA
TGTGCCAGTAGTATTGGGGGGCCCCCAGATACGCAGTATTTT
CASSIGGPPDTQYF
>TRBJ1-2|TRBV7-3|NA|TRBD1
TGTGCCAGCAGCCCGGGGACAGAAGCTAACTATGGCTACACCTTC
CASSPGTEANYGYTF
>TRBJ2-1|TRBV7-2|NA|NA
TGTGCCAGCAGCTCCCAGGGCCGGGATGAGCAGTTCTTC
CASSSQGRDEQFF
>TRBJ1-5|TRBV6-5|NA|NA
TGTGCCAGCAGGCGGGACTCGGGCCATCAGCCCCAGCATTTT
CASRRDSGHQPQHF
>TRBJ1-2|TRBV18|few|NA
TGTGCCAGCTCTAAACAGGACGTTGACTATGGCTACACCTTC
CASSKQDVDYGYTF
>TRBJ1-6|TRBV7-2|few|NA
TGTGCCAGCAGCCCGGGGGGTGGCAGGGATTCACCCCTCCACTTT
CASSPGGGRDSPLHF
>TRBJ2-3|TRBV18|NA|NA
TGTGCCAGCTCACCCAGCACAGATACGCAGTATTTT
CASSPSTDTQYF
>TRBJ1-5|TRBV30|NA|TRBD1
TGTGCCTGGAACGGCAGGGGGCAACGGGCCCAGCATTTT
CAWNGRGQRAQHF
>TRBJ2-5|TRBV25-1|NA|NA
TGTGCCAGCAGTGATGTAGGGTACCAAGAGACCCAGTACTTC
CASSDVGYQETQYF
>TRBJ2-1|TRBV29-1|NA|NA
TGCAGCGTTGAGAGGGGGAGGAATGAGCAGTTCTTC
CSVERGRNEQFF
>TRBJ2-7|TRBV15|NA|NA
TGTGCCACCAGCTTTCGGACGGGATATGAGCAGTACTTC
CATSFRTGYEQYF
>TRBJ1-1|TRBV6-5|few|TRBD1
TGTGCCACCTCCGACAGGGTAGATGAAGCTTTCTTT
CATSDRVDEAFF
>TRBJ1-5|TRBV25-1|NA|TRBD1
TGTGCCAGCGGGGACAGGGGAGACCAGCCCCAGCATTTT
CASGDRGDQPQHF
>TRBJ2-5|TRBV29-1|NA|NA
TGCAGCTCCGTCGGGGGTCAAGAGACCCAGTACTTC
CSSVGGQETQYF
>TRBJ2-3|TRBV2|few|TRBD2
TGTGCCAGCAGCCTAGCGGGGGGGCCAGATACGCAGTATTTT
CASSLAGGPDTQYF
>TRBJ2-2|TRBV7-2|NA|TRBD1
TGTGCCAGCAGCTTACAGGGGGCCGGGGAGCTGTTTTTT
CASSLQGAGELFF
>TRBJ2-7|TRBV6-5|NA|NA
TGTGCCACCAGCCGAGCGAAGTACTTC
CATSRAKYF
>TRBJ2-2|TRBV7-2|NA|NA
TGTGCCAGCAGCTTAAGAACCACCGGGGAGCTGTTTTTT
CASSLRTTGELFF
>TRBJ2-6|TRBV18|NA|NA
TGTGCCAGCTCACCCACAGGGAACTCTGGGGCCAACGTCCTGACTTTC
CASSPTGNSGANVLTF
>TRBJ1-6|TRBV7-9|few|NA
TGTGCCAGCAGCTTTAGTAATTCACCCCTCCACTTT
CASSFSNSPLHF
>TRBJ1-2|TRBV13|NA|NA
TGTGCCAGCAGCTGGATGGATGCTGCCACCTTC
CASSWMDAATF
>TRBJ1-5|TRBV29-1|NA|TRBD1
TGCAGCGTGGGGACAGGGGGCGAGTCAGGCAATCAGCCCCAGCATTTT
CSVGTGGESGNQPQHF
>TRBJ2-1|TRBV7-3|NA|NA
TGTGCCAGCAGCTTCGGACGCTCCAATGAGCAGTTCTTC
CASSFGRSNEQFF
>TRBJ2-7|TRBV29-1|NA|TRBD1
TGCAGCGTTGAAGCAGGGGGCTACGAGCAGTACTTC
CSVEAGGYEQYF
>TRBJ1-1|TRBV29-1|NA|NA
TGCAGCATACCGGGTCCAGCGAACACTGAAGCTTTCTTT
CSIPGPANTEAFF
>TRBJ2-7|TRBV18|NA|TRBD1
TGTGCCAGCTCACCACAAGTTGGGACAGGTTCCTACGAGCAGTACTTC
CASSPQVGTGSYEQYF
>TRBJ1-6|TRBV30|NA|NA
TGTGCCTGGAGTGTACTGCCACTTCCCCTCCACTTT
CAWSVLPLPLHF
>TRBJ2-1|TRBV20-1|NA|NA
TGCAGTGCTCTCCCGAACAATGAGCAGTTCTTC
CSALPNNEQFF
>TRBJ2-1|TRBV9|NA|TRBD2
TGTGCCAGCAGCGTTACCGGGACTAGCGGGGGGGCAGGTGAGCAGTTCTTC
CASSVTGTSGGAGEQFF
>TRBJ2-7|TRBV11-2|NA|NA
TGTGCCAGCAGCTTGTTCGGGGGTTTAGGGGAAGAGCAGTACTTC
CASSLFGGLGEEQYF
>TRBJ2-1|TRBV5-1|NA|TRBD2
TGCGCCAGCAGCTTGGCTAGCGGGGGGGCGATTCAAAGTGAGCAGTTCTTC
CASSLASGGAIQSEQFF
>TRBJ1-2|TRBV7-3|NA|NA
TGTGCCAGCAGCTTAACCTCGGGCTTTGACTATGGCTACACCTTC
CASSLTSGFDYGYTF
>TRBJ2-7|TRBV4-2|NA|NA
TGTGCCAGCAGCCAAGTGAGTGGACAGACGCCTTCCTACGAGCAGTACTTC
CASSQVSGQTPSYEQYF
>TRBJ1-1|TRBV7-2|few|NA
TGTGCCAGCAGCTTAGTGTCCGGGAACACTGAAGCTTTCTTT
CASSLVSGNTEAFF
>TRBJ1-2|TRBV29-1|NA|NA
TGCAGCGTTGTATTCAGCCCCTATGGCTACACCTTC
CSVVFSPYGYTF
>TRBJ2-1|TRBV5-6|NA|NA
TGTGCCAGCAGCTTCAGGACCGCTTCTGCCTACAATGAGCAGTTCTTC
CASSFRTASAYNEQFF
>TRBJ1-1|TRBV30|few|NA
TGTGCCTGGAGTACGGGCGTCAGGGAAGCTTTCTTT
CAWSTGVREAFF
>TRBJ2-5|TRBV29-1|NA|NA
TGCAGCGTCGGGGCCAGCCAAGAGACCCAGTACTTC
CSVGASQETQYF
>TRBJ1-2|TRBV4-1|NA|NA
TGCGCCAGCAGCCGCGGATTAGACAGCGGCTATGGCTACACCTTC
CASSRGLDSGYGYTF
>TRBJ1-1|TRBV6-1|NA|NA
TGTGCCAGCAGTGTATCTGATGCTGAAGCTTTCTTT
CASSVSDAEAFF
>TRBJ2-7|TRBV18|NA|NA
TGTGCCAGCTCCGGGAGCTACGAGCAGTACTTC
CASSGSYEQYF
>TRBJ1-5|TRBV2|NA|NA
TGTGCCAGCAGTGTTCGCGCAGTAAACACACAGCCCCAGCATTTT
CASSVRAVNTQPQHF